Below, 30 T cell receptor beta chains from the same sample are listed, as sequenced in a study of blood T cell repertoires in COVID-19. Libraries were prepared by immunoSEQ multiplex PCR; TCRdb keeps only in-frame clonotypes and omits some of them. The sample lists 87,000 or so clones, approximately 85% occurring once. Sequencing was done on a sample of peripheral blood. These receptors came from a woman of 80 years or more with COVID-19, enrolled during active disease.

This chain connects TRBV5-4 to TRBJ1-5; 10 nucleotides line up with TRBD1. Per germline, CDR1 SGHNT and CDR2 YYREEE (reference sequence). The CDR3 is 15 residues long. Trimming took 4 bases from V and 3 from J; bases not matched to a gene: 4. CDR3 bases: TGTGCCAGCAGCAAAGGGACAGGGGACAATCAGCCCCAGCATTTT. As protein: CASSKGTGDNQPQHF.

The gene calls are TRBV28 and TRBJ2-1; 7 nucleotides match TRBD2. In germline, CDR1 is MDHEN, CDR2 SYDVKM. V trimming: 7 bases; J trimming: 4 bases; junction bases outside the gene matches: 16. The length of the CDR3 is 17 residues. The CDR3 loop reads CASTPPEGRGKYNEQFF. The CDR3 bases are TGTGCCAGCACTCCCCCGGAGGGGCGGGGGAAATACAATGAGCAGTTCTTC.

The chain recombines TRBV11-2 with TRBJ2-1; D might be TRBD2 (6 bases). Trimming removed 5 bases from V and 9 bases from J, with 11 bases in between. Per germline, CDR1 SGHAT and CDR2 FQNNGV. This CDR3 is built from 12 residues. The CDR3 DNA reads TGTGCCAGCAGCATCCGGCGGGGTGAGCAGTTCTTC. This codes for CASSIRRGEQFF.

This chain links TRBV18 with TRBJ1-1; 7 bases align to TRBD1. Germline loops: CDR1 KGHSH, CDR2 LQKENI. CDR3 size: 15 residues. Losses at the gene ends were 3 bases for V and 2 bases for J; bases not matched to a gene: 6. CDR3 residues: CASSPMGDSNTEAFF. Written as DNA, the CDR3 is TGTGCCAGCTCACCGATGGGGGACAGCAACACTGAAGCTTTCTTT.

The chain combines TRBV27 with TRBJ1-2; D perhaps matches TRBD1 (6 bases). Germline CDR1 and CDR2: MNHEY and SMNVEV (reference sequence). CDR3 size: 12 residues. Deletions cut 9 bases from V and 5 bases from J, with 13 bases between. CDR3 protein: CARGRGLYGYTF. For the CDR3, the DNA is TGTGCCAGGGGGAGGGGGTTGTATGGCTACACCTTC.

The chain's CDR3 is CASSEGAGLSDTQYF. The CDR3 DNA reads TGCGCCAGCAGTGAGGGGGCGGGACTGTCTGATACGCAGTATTTT. The chain recombines TRBV23-1 with TRBJ2-3; TRBD1 might be the D (7 bases). TRBV23-1 is an open reading frame, and its role is uncertain. The V gene lost 5 bases and the J gene lost 6 bases, with 18 bases spanning the gap. The CDR3 has 15 residues.

This clone appeared a few times. The CDR3 spells CASRLAWAPSSYNEQFF. In DNA form, the CDR3 reads TGTGCAAGTCGCTTAGCGTGGGCACCAAGCTCCTACAATGAGCAGTTCTTC. The gene calls are TRBV12-2 and TRBJ2-1; TRBD1, as called in the table, went unchecked against the DNA. TRBV12-2 is a known pseudogene. There are 17 residues in the CDR3.

The chain combines TRBV2 with TRBJ1-2, with TRBD1 matching over 7 bases. Germline values: CDR1 SNHLY, CDR2 FYNNEI. V lost 10 bases and J lost 1; bases outside the gene matches: 9. The CDR3 covers 14 residues. The CDR3 protein is CAIQQGRGNYGYTF. The CDR3 DNA reads as TGTGCCATCCAACAGGGGCGAGGTAACTATGGCTACACCTTC.

A remark on this clone: Within the sample, other DNA sequences also encode this same CDR3. The chain has TRBV18 and TRBJ2-3; D is undetermined. The CDR3 loop spans 13 amino acids. V was trimmed by 0 bases and J by 5 bases, leaving 6 bases between them. Germline V gives CDR1 KGHSH, CDR2 LQKENI. In nucleotides, the CDR3 is TGTGCCAGCTCACCACCTTCGTTAGATACGCAGTATTTT. It is translated as CASSPPSLDTQYF.

The chain links TRBV19 to TRBJ1-5; 7 bases agree with TRBD1. After removal of 1 base from V and 5 bases from J, the junction contained 11 bases not matched to a gene. Germline values: CDR1 LNHDA, CDR2 SQIVND (reference sequence). The CDR3 loop spans 17 amino acids. The CDR3 DNA is TGTGCCAGTAGTATAGTGACAGGGTGGGGAATAGATCAGCCCCAGCATTTT. Residues: CASSIVTGWGIDQPQHF.

The V gene is TRBV6-5, the J gene TRBJ2-1, with 8 bases identical to TRBD1. CDR3 length equals 13 residues. J was trimmed by 6 bases and V by 6 bases; bases with no gene match: 4. The germline V gene has CDR1 MNHEY and CDR2 SVGAGI. The CDR3 reads CASSLGQVNEQFF. For the CDR3, the DNA is TGTGCCAGCAGCCTGGGACAGGTCAATGAGCAGTTCTTC.

The genes are TRBV6-5 and TRBJ2-7, with 8 bases fitting TRBD1. Germline V gives CDR1 MNHEY, CDR2 SVGAGI. CDR3 length: 12 residues. The trim removed 10 bases at V and 4 bases at J, leaving 6 bases unmatched. Here the CDR3 reads CATSGQGYEQYF. In DNA, the CDR3 is TGTGCCACCAGCGGACAGGGTTACGAGCAGTACTTC.

This clone was picked up one time. The J gene is TRBJ2-1, the V gene TRBV6-5, with D perhaps TRBD2 (6 bases). The CDR3 spans 15 residues. CDR1 is MNHEY and CDR2 is SVGAGI in the germline V gene. Deletions cut 2 bases from V and 4 bases from J, with 12 bases between. The chain's CDR3 is CASSYLAAGYNEQFF. The DNA of the CDR3 is TGTGCCAGCAGTTACCTAGCCGCGGGGTACAATGAGCAGTTCTTC.

This chain uses TRBV5-1 with TRBJ2-5, with 16 positions matching TRBD2. Germline assignment: CDR1 SGHRS and CDR2 YFSETQ. V was clipped by 4 bases and J by 5 bases; unmatched bases: 11. The length of the CDR3 is 18 residues. In DNA, the CDR3 is TGCGCCAGCAGCCCGGCGGGACTAGCGGGAGGGCCTGGGGAGACCCAGTACTTC. Protein sequence: CASSPAGLAGGPGETQYF.

The V and J genes are TRBV7-2 and TRBJ1-6; TRBD1 is a possible D gene (6 bases). The V gene's germline CDR1 is SGHTA and CDR2 FQGNSA. V was cut by 2 bases and J by 0 bases, with 11 bases left in between. CDR3 length: 17 residues. Here the CDR3 DNA reads TGTGCCAGCAGCTTAAAGAGGGGGAGCTCCTATAATTCACCCCTCCACTTT. Its protein product is CASSLKRGSSYNSPLHF.

V gene TRBV18 combines with J gene TRBJ2-7; 8 nucleotides agree with TRBD1. The CDR3 runs to 14 residues. Looked up from germline, CDR1 is KGHSH and CDR2 is LQKENI. V lost 0 bases and J lost 7; bases outside the gene matches: 5. This CDR3 reads CASSPPRTGLEQYF. CDR3 DNA: TGTGCCAGCTCACCACCGAGGACAGGGCTAGAGCAGTACTTC.

The rearrangement uses TRBV4-2 and TRBJ2-2; TRBD1 matches at 8 bases. With V trimmed by 4 bases and J by 6 bases, 7 bases remained unmatched. The CDR3 covers 15 residues. The germline CDR1 and CDR2 sequences are LGHNA and YNFKEQ. This chain's CDR3 is CASSPDRGFPGELFF. Written as DNA, the CDR3 is TGTGCCAGCAGCCCCGACAGGGGATTCCCCGGGGAGCTGTTTTTT.

The chain recombines TRBV9 with TRBJ2-4; 7 nucleotides agree with TRBD1. The CDR3 totals 14 residues. Germline V gene sequence: CDR1 SGDLS, CDR2 YYNGEE. V lost 8 bases, J lost 0 bases, and 5 bases stayed unmatched. The CDR3 DNA sequence: TGTGCCAGAAAACAGGGGATAGCCAAAAACATTCAGTACTTC. Its protein is CARKQGIAKNIQYF.

The chain is built from TRBV30 and TRBJ1-5; TRBD1 is a possible D gene (6 bases). Germline CDR1 is GTSNPN and CDR2 is SVGIG (reference sequence). The CDR3 runs to 14 residues. Trimming pared 3 bases from V and 4 bases from J, leaving 13 bases between. The CDR3 DNA is TGTGCCTGGAGGACCGGGGGGGCGAATCAGCCCCAGCATTTT. It translates to CAWRTGGANQPQHF. The entire variable domain, with the rest obtained from reference TRBV30 and TRBJ1-5, is as follows: SQTIHQWPATLVQPVGSPLSLECTVEGTSNPNLYWYRQAAGRGLQLLFYSVGIGQISSEVPQNLSASRPQDRQFILSSKKLLLSDSGFYLCAWRTGGANQPQHFGDGTRLSIL.

V and J are TRBV6-2 or TRBV6-3 and TRBJ2-7; 7 positions match TRBD1. Germline loops: CDR1 MNHEY, CDR2 SVGEGT. The V segment lost 2 bases and the J segment 0 bases; nucleotides outside the gene matches: 7. The CDR3 extends over 16 amino acids. CDR3 residues: CASSYASGTASYEQYF. As DNA, the CDR3 is TGTGCCAGCAGTTACGCCTCCGGGACAGCCTCCTACGAGCAGTACTTC.

The chain has TRBV5-8 and TRBJ1-1, with D perhaps matching TRBD1 (6 bases). The germline V and J ends were trimmed by 4 bases and 6 bases, with 10 bases remaining between them. Germline assignment: CDR1 SGHTS and CDR2 YDEGEE. This CDR3 spans 12 amino acids. The CDR3 reads CASSPGGPEAFF. CDR3 coding DNA: TGTGCCAGCAGCCCTGGGGGCCCTGAAGCTTTCTTT.

The sample holds one count of this clone. This chain uses TRBV2 with TRBJ2-7; D might be TRBD1 (6 bases). V was shortened by 5 bases and J by 6 bases, with 11 bases between the two germline ends. This CDR3 contains 12 residues. Germline CDR1 is SNHLY and CDR2 is FYNNEI. CDR3 protein: CASSRSGVEQYF. The CDR3 DNA follows: TGTGCCAGCAGTCGCTCAGGGGTCGAGCAGTACTTC.

The chain couples TRBV7-3 to TRBJ2-7; TRBD2 matches at 11 bases. The CDR3 length is 13 residues. CDR1 is SGHTA and CDR2 is FQGTGA in the germline V gene. After removal of 5 bases from V and 9 bases from J, the junction contained 6 bases not matched to a gene. The CDR3 DNA reads TGTGCCAGCAGCCTCGGACTAGCGGGCGCGCAGTACTTC. It is translated as CASSLGLAGAQYF.

This clone was recorded only once. The chain recombines TRBV9 with TRBJ2-5, with D possibly matching TRBD1 (6 bases). The CDR3 is 13 residues long. The V end lost 4 bases, the J end lost 2 bases, and 9 bases lay between the germline ends. CDR1 and CDR2 from the germline V gene are SGDLS and YYNGEE. CDR3 bases: TGTGCCAGCAGCAGGGGGTCACAAGAGACCCAGTACTTC. Amino acid sequence: CASSRGSQETQYF.

V usage is TRBV19 and J usage is TRBJ2-1, with TRBD1 as a possible D gene (5 bases). This CDR3 has 13 amino acids. Looked up from germline, CDR1 is LNHDA and CDR2 is SQIVND (reference sequence). Trimming took 3 bases from V and 5 from J, leaving 8 bases between them. The CDR3 nucleotides read TGTGCCAGTAGTATTCAGGGTGACAATGAGCAGTTCTTC. Encoded protein: CASSIQGDNEQFF.

This rearrangement joins TRBV12-3 or TRBV12-4 to TRBJ1-6; D perhaps matches TRBD1 (6 bases). The germline V and J ends were trimmed by 6 bases and 13 bases, with 16 bases remaining between them. The CDR3 has 13 amino acids. CDR3 sequence: CASSWDTGLPLHF. CDR3 bases: TGTGCCAGCAGCTGGGACACCGGGTTGCCCCTCCACTTT.

Only one count was recorded for this clone. This chain connects TRBV30 to TRBJ1-5, with a possible D match to TRBD1 (5 bases). Germline V gene sequence: CDR1 GTSNPN, CDR2 SVGIG (reference sequence). The V end was cut by 1 base, the J end by 7 bases, with 14 bases between. The CDR3 is made up of 14 amino acids. The CDR3 region is CAWSAPGWGQPQHF. The CDR3 region has the DNA TGTGCCTGGAGTGCCCCGGGTTGGGGCCAGCCCCAGCATTTT. Looking up the rest from reference TRBV30 and TRBJ1-5 gives the full variable domain: SQTIHQWPATLVQPVGSPLSLECTVEGTSNPNLYWYRQAAGRGLQLLFYSVGIGQISSEVPQNLSASRPQDRQFILSSKKLLLSDSGFYLCAWSAPGWGQPQHFGDGTRLSIL.

V and J are TRBV19 and TRBJ1-6; TRBD1 agrees at 7 bases. The CDR3 sequence is 18 residues long. Per germline, CDR1 LNHDA and CDR2 SQIVND (reference sequence). V shed 3 bases and J 7 bases; nucleotides not matched to a gene: 15. The CDR3 coding sequence is TGTGCCAGTAGTATCGGGACAGCTGGATTGAGTTGGAATTCACCCCTCCACTTT. Translation gives CASSIGTAGLSWNSPLHF.

This chain connects TRBV12-3 or TRBV12-4 to TRBJ1-5; weak D call: TRBD1 (5 bases). This CDR3 comprises 12 residues. V was pared by 6 bases and J by 4 bases, with 7 bases between. The DNA of the CDR3 is TGTGCCAGCAGCGACAGAAATCAGCCCCAGCATTTT. Translated: CASSDRNQPQHF.

The chain has TRBV19 and TRBJ2-1; 11 bases map to TRBD1. CDR1 and CDR2 from the germline V gene are LNHDA and SQIVND (reference sequence). Losses at the gene ends were 6 bases for V and 10 bases for J; bases not matched to a gene: 11. This CDR3 region has 15 residues. This CDR3 reads CASRGQGGVIWEQFF. In DNA form, the CDR3 reads TGTGCCAGTAGGGGACAGGGGGGCGTTATTTGGGAGCAGTTCTTC.